The text below deals with one T cell receptor beta chain. Other DNA sequences within the sample encode an identical CDR3. Method: immunoSEQ multiplex PCR; TCRdb's copy keeps in-frame clones and lacks some. Of fewer than 100,000 clones listed, approximately 90% are singletons. The sample belongs to a study of OX40 agonist ivuxolimab in advanced cancers. The germline gives CDR1 LNHDA, CDR2 SQIVND (reference sequence). Trimming removed 6 bases from V and 6 bases from J; junction bases left unmatched: 7. This CDR3 region has 14 residues. The receptor was isolated from an adult with an advanced solid tumor such as melanoma, head and neck, liver or kidney cancer. This specimen was CD4+ or CD8+ T cells sorted from blood, taken in a trial of the OX40 agonist ivuxolimab. The chain has TRBV19 and TRBJ2-7; 11 nucleotides agree with TRBD1. The CDR3 region is CASSRTGGSLEQYF. As DNA, the CDR3 is TGTGCCAGTAGCCGGACAGGGGGCTCTCTCGAGCAGTACTTC. Looking up the rest from reference TRBV19 and TRBJ2-7 gives the full variable domain: DGGITQSPKYLFRKEGQNVTLSCEQNLNHDAMYWYRQDPGQGLRLIYYSQIVNDFQKGDIAEGYSVSREKKESFPLTVTSAQKNPTAFYLCASSRTGGSLEQYFGPGTRLTVT.